This T cell receptor beta chain was found in a study of T-cell reconstitution after alpha-beta-depleted transplantation in children. Whole-study results and caveats: About two months after transplant, alpha-beta T cells reportedly came from several hundred expanded graft clones. A year post-transplant, T-cell counts and diversity derived mostly from newly produced T cells. Surviving recipient cells, namely T cells and thymic progenitors, were the source of high day-60 TCRbeta diversity in some patients.

This clonotype was counted many times. Its antigen is currently unknown. Unique molecular identifiers were used to barcode this TCRbeta library. MiXCR, run by TCRdb on the PCR reads, gives a single entry per CDR3 protein. Of 200,000 or so distinct CDR3 sequences detected, roughly 6.3% appear once; the ten largest clones hold around 4.1%. Trimming cost V 0 bases and J 4 bases, with 18 bases left between them. This CDR3 is built from 17 residues. Germline assignment: CDR1 LNHNV and CDR2 YYDKDF (reference sequence). The chain has TRBV15 and TRBJ1-2; D not certain. The origin of this receptor is a girl under three years old with combined immunodeficiency, due to receive a stem cell transplant. This sample comprised PBMCs, obtained before TCRalphabeta/CD19-depleted stem cell transplant. The CDR3 sequence is CATSRDRVSGRPYGYTF. The CDR3 coding sequence is TGTGCCACCAGCAGAGATCGGGTCTCTGGCAGGCCCTATGGCTACACCTTC.